Below are 5 T cell receptor beta chains sequenced from a single sample in a study of cytomegalovirus exposure and HLA in healthy donors. The PCR made use of 60 Vbeta and 13 Jbeta primers. Assay: immunoSEQ multiplex PCR; the TCRdb copy retains only in-frame clones and omits some. The sample's table shows 200,000 to 250,000 clones. Material for sequencing was PBMCs. Receptors originate from a woman aged 30 to 39 in good health and CMV-seropositive.

The chain couples TRBV7-8 to TRBJ2-1; D is undetermined. In germline, CDR1 is SGHVS, CDR2 FQNEAQ. The CDR3 totals 13 residues. Trimming took off 1 base at V and 9 bases at J, with 10 bases between the two ends. The DNA of the CDR3 is TGTGCCAGCAGCTTAGTGGTTGTCGGTGAGCAGTTCTTC. Translation gives CASSLVVVGEQFF.

The chain uses TRBV9 and TRBJ2-7, with 7 bases identical to TRBD2. The CDR3 is 16 amino acids. After removal of 3 bases from V and 1 base from J, the junction contained 10 bases not matched to a gene. Per the germline V gene, CDR1 is SGDLS and CDR2 is YYNGEE. The CDR3 nucleotides are TGTGCCAGCAGCGCCTCCGGGACTATCGGTTCCTACGAGCAGTACTTC. It is translated as CASSASGTIGSYEQYF.

The chain is built from TRBV4-3 and TRBJ2-2, with 13 bases aligning to TRBD2. The germline gives CDR1 LGHNA, CDR2 YSLEER. Germline trimming cut 4 bases from V and 7 bases from J; bases unmatched to any gene: 6. This CDR3 has 16 amino acids. The CDR3 spells CASSLGGLAGHGELFF. The CDR3 DNA sequence: TGCGCCAGCAGCCTAGGGGGACTAGCGGGACACGGGGAGCTGTTTTTT.

V and J are TRBV28 and TRBJ2-6, with 7 bases identical to TRBD1. The V segment lost 5 bases and the J segment 2 bases; nucleotides outside the gene matches: 6. CDR1 and CDR2 (germline): MDHEN, SYDVKM. This CDR3 has 16 amino acids. CDR3 nucleotide sequence: TGTGCCAGCAGTAGGCCACAGGGGACTGGGGCCAACGTCCTGACTTTC. It encodes CASSRPQGTGANVLTF. The full variable domain, its missing parts supplied by reference TRBV28 and TRBJ2-6, is DVKVTQSSRYLVKRTGEKVFLECVQDMDHENMFWYRQDPGLGLRLIYFSYDVKMKEKGDIPEGYSVSREKKERFSLILESASTNQTSMYLCASSRPQGTGANVLTFGAGSRLTVL.

The CDR3 loop is CAISDPGGNNSPLHF. CDR3 DNA: TGTGCCATCAGTGACCCAGGGGGAAATAATTCACCCCTCCACTTT. V usage is TRBV10-3 and J usage is TRBJ1-6; 7 bases match TRBD1. V was pared by 3 bases and J by 5 bases, with 4 bases of the junction left unmatched. CDR3 length equals 15 residues. Germline V gives CDR1 ENHRY, CDR2 SYGVKD.